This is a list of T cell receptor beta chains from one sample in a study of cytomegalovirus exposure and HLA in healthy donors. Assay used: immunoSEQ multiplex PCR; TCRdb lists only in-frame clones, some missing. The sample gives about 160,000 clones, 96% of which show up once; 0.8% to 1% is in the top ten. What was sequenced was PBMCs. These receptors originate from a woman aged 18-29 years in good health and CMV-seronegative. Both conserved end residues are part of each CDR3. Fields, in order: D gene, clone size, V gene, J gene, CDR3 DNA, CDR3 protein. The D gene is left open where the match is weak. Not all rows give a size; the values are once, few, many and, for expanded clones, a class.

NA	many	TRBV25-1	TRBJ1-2	TGTGCCAGCAGTGAACCCGGGAACTATGGCTACACCTTC	CASSEPGNYGYTF
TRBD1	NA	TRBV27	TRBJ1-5	TGTGCCAGCAGTGGGACAGGGGCTCGATCCCAGCATTTT	CASSGTGARSQHF
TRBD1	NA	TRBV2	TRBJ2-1	TGTGCCAGCAGCTCGATAGGGACAGGGCGCAACAATGAGCAGTTCTTC	CASSSIGTGRNNEQFF
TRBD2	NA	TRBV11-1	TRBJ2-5	TGTGCCAGCAGCTCGGGACTAGCGGGGGGCTACCAAGAGACCCAGTACTTC	CASSSGLAGGYQETQYF
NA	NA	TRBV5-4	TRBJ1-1	TGTGCCAGCAGCTTGGAAGGCCCCAGGGCTGGCACTGAAGCTTTCTTT	CASSLEGPRAGTEAFF
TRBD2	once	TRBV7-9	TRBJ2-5	TGTGCCAGCAGCTTAACCCGGGGGGGCCGGGAGACCCAGTACTTC	CASSLTRGGRETQYF
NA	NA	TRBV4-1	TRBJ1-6	TGCGCCAGCAGCATCCGGGACGGACTAAATTCACCCCTCCACTTT	CASSIRDGLNSPLHF
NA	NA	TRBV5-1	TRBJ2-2	TGCGCCAGCAGCCAAAGGGGGGGGACGAGTGCCGGGGAGCTGTTTTTT	CASSQRGGTSAGELFF
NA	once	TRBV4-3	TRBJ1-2	TGCGCCAGCAGCAAAGGCGGCGGGGGGGACTATGGCTACACCTTC	CASSKGGGGDYGYTF
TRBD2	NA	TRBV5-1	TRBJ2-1	TGCGCCAGCAGTTCTCTAGCGGGGGCCGAGTTTAGGTTCTTC	CASSSLAGAEFRFF
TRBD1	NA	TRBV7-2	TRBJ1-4	TGTGCCAGCAGCTTAGACAGGACAGGCCAGACTGAAAAACTGTTTTTT	CASSLDRTGQTEKLFF
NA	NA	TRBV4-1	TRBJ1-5	TGCGCCAGCAGCCACCCCTGGAGTCAGCCCCAGCATTTT	CASSHPWSQPQHF
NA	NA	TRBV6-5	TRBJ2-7	TGTGCCAGCAGTTTACAGGGATACGAGCAGTACTTC	CASSLQGYEQYF
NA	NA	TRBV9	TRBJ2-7	TGTGCCAGCAGTGGGCCGGTGGGCAGGGACTACGAGCAGTACTTC	CASSGPVGRDYEQYF
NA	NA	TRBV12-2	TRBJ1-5	TGTGCAAGTCGCCGACGACCTGCGGGGGGCAGGAGCAATCAGCCCCAGCATTTT	CASRRRPAGGRSNQPQHF
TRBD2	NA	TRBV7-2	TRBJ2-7	TGTGCCAGCAGCCCCCTGGGGGCGGGGGGCACCTACGAGCAGTACTTC	CASSPLGAGGTYEQYF
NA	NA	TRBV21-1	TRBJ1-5	TGTGCCAGCAGCAAGTCAAGGGGCTGGGATCAGCCCCAGCATTTT	CASSKSRGWDQPQHF
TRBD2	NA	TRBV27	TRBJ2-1	TGTGCCAGCAGTACGACTAGCGGGGGGGCCAGGTATGAGCAGTTCTTC	CASSTTSGGARYEQFF
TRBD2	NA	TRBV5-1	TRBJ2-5	TGCGCCAGCAGCTTTGCCGGGGGGGCCCAGTACTTC	CASSFAGGAQYF
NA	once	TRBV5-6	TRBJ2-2	TGTGCCAGCAGCTTGACAGGGAAGATCGGGGAGCTGTTTTTT	CASSLTGKIGELFF
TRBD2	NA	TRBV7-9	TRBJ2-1	TGTGCCAGCAGCTTAGGGGGACTAGCGGGGGCCAATGAGCAGTTCTTC	CASSLGGLAGANEQFF
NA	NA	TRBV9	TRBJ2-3	TGTGCCAGCGGAGCAGACGGGGACTCTAGCACAGATACGCAGTATTTT	CASGADGDSSTDTQYF
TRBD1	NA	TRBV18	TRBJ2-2	TGTGCCAGCTCACCGTACAGGGGTGACACCGGGGAGCTGTTTTTT	CASSPYRGDTGELFF
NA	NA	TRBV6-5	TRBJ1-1	TGTGCCAGCAGCCTCACAGGCACTGAAGCTTTCTTT	CASSLTGTEAFF
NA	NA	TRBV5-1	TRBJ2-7	TGCGCCAGCAGCTTGGAAGTACGGGGTGAGCAGTACTTC	CASSLEVRGEQYF
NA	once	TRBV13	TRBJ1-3	TGTGCCAGCGGCGAGGGCGACTCTGGAAACACCATATATTTT	CASGEGDSGNTIYF
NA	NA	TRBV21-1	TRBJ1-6	TGTGCCAGCCCCGAGGGCCTTAGACAGGACGTTTGTAATTCACCCCTCCACTTT	CASPEGLRQDVCNSPLHF
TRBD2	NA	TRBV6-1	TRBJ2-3	TGTGCCAGCAGTGAGTACGGGGGGGCAGATACGCAGTATTTT	CASSEYGGADTQYF
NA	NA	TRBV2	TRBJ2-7	TGTGCCAGCAGTGAATGGATGTCGGGATCTTCCGAGCAGTACTTC	CASSEWMSGSSEQYF
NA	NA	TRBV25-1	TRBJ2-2	TGTGCCAGCAGCCCCAGGGTACCCGGGGAGCTGTTTTTT	CASSPRVPGELFF
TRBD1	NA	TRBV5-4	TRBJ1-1	TGTGCCAGCAGCTGGGGACAGTCGAACACTGAAGCTTTCTTT	CASSWGQSNTEAFF
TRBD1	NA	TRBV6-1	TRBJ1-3	TGTGCCAGCAGTGTTCCGGGACAGGGAAACACCATATATTTT	CASSVPGQGNTIYF
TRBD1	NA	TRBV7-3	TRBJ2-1	TGTGCCAGCAGCCTAACGGGACAGGGGATCTACAATGAGCAGTTCTTC	CASSLTGQGIYNEQFF
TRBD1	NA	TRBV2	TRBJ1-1	TGTGCCTACCGGGACAGGGAGAACACTGAAGCTTTCTTT	CAYRDRENTEAFF
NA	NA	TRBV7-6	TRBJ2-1	TGTGCCAGCAGCCCTCAGTTAGGGGGGGCCACCTACAATGAGCAGTTCTTC	CASSPQLGGATYNEQFF
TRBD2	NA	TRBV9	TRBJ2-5	TGTGCCAGCAGCCGACTAGCGGGGGGGTCCGAGACCCAGTACTTC	CASSRLAGGSETQYF
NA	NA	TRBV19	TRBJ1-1	TGTGCCAGTGATGCTGGGGGGTTGAACACTGAAGCTTTCTTT	CASDAGGLNTEAFF
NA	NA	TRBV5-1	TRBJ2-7	TGCGCCAGCAGCACCTGGAGCTACCTTAATCACCACGAGCAGTACTTC	CASSTWSYLNHHEQYF
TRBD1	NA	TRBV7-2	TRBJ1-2	TGTGCCAGCAGCCCTGGGACAGGGGCTCACTATGGCTACACCTTC	CASSPGTGAHYGYTF
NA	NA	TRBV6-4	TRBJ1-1	TGTGCCAGCAGTGACTCACCAGGGTCCACTGAAGCTTTCTTT	CASSDSPGSTEAFF
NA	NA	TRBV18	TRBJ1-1	TGTGCCAGCTCAGGGGGCTTGGGCACTGAAGCTTTCTTT	CASSGGLGTEAFF
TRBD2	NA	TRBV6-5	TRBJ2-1	TGTGCCAGCAAGCGGGGGCTATACAATGAGCAGTTCTTC	CASKRGLYNEQFF
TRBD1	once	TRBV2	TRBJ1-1	TGTGCCAGCAAAGGGACAGGGGGGGACACTGAAGCTTTCTTT	CASKGTGGDTEAFF
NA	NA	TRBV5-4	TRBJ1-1	TGTGCCAGCAGCTTGGCCCCGGGACAAACTACTGAAGCTTTCTTT	CASSLAPGQTTEAFF
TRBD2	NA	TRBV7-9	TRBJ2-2	TGTGCCAGCAGCTCCACCTCAGGACTAGCGGGGCGGAACACCGGGGAGCTGTTTTTT	CASSSTSGLAGRNTGELFF
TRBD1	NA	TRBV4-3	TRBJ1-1	TGCGCCAGCAGCCAACGTCGGGACAGGGACACTGAAGCTTTCTTT	CASSQRRDRDTEAFF
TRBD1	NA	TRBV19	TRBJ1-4	TGTGCCAGTAGGACCGGGACAGGGGTTAACGAAAAACTGTTTTTT	CASRTGTGVNEKLFF
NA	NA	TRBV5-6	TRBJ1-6	TGTGCCAGCAGCTTTTTTTCTGCCAGGGGTTCACCCCTCCACTTT	CASSFFSARGSPLHF
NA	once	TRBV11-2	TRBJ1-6	TGTGCCAGCAGCTCCGAGGGCAGCTATAATTCACCCCTCCACTTT	CASSSEGSYNSPLHF
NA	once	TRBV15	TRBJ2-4	TGTGCCACCAGCAGGAACAGGGACCAAAACATTCAGTACTTC	CATSRNRDQNIQYF
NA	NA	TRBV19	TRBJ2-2	TGTGCCAGTAGTATATCAGACATCAACACCGGGGAGCTGTTTTTT	CASSISDINTGELFF
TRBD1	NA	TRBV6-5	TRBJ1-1	TGTGCCAGCAGTTACGGACAGGGAGCAAACACTGAAGCTTTCTTT	CASSYGQGANTEAFF
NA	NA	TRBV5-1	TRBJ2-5	TGCGCCAGCAGCTCCCAGGTAGGGGTGTACCAAGAGACCCAGTACTTC	CASSSQVGVYQETQYF
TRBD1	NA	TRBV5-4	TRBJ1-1	TGTGCCAGCACGGACAGGAGCCTAAAAGAGGAAGCTTTCTTT	CASTDRSLKEEAFF
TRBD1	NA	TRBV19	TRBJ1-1	TGTGCCAGTAGCAGGGACAGGCCGAACACTGAAGCTTTCTTT	CASSRDRPNTEAFF
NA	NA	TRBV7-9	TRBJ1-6	TGTGCCAGCACAATCAGTCTTAATTCACCCCTCCACTTT	CASTISLNSPLHF
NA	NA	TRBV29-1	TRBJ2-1	TGCAGCGTACTCCTCCCTTTGAGGCTGTACAATGAGCAGTTCTTC	CSVLLPLRLYNEQFF
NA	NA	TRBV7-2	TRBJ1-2	TGTGCCAGCAGCTTAGATTCGGCAGGGGCGGGCGGCTACACCTTC	CASSLDSAGAGGYTF
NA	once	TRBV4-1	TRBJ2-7	TGCGCCAGCAGCTCAGCACCAGGCTCCTACGAGCAGTACTTC	CASSSAPGSYEQYF
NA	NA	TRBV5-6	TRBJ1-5	TGTGCCAGCACCCTTTCCGGGGGGCTCGATCAGCCCCAGCATTTT	CASTLSGGLDQPQHF